The 8 T cell receptor beta chains below all came from one sample that was sequenced in a study of T-cell memory formation after mild COVID-19. One entry per CDR3 protein, called by TCRdb with MiXCR from the 5' RACE reads. The sample lists around 340,000 distinct CDR3 sequences; approximately 14% were seen once. The sequencing sample was made of PBMCs or a T cell subset sorted from them (not recorded which). These TCRs come from a man between 18 and 35 years old who had mild COVID-19 (a few samples of this study predate the infection). Cell type and time point are not known.

This clonotype turned up a few times. This chain links TRBV18 with TRBJ1-5; D gene unclear. The CDR3 is 14 amino acids. CDR1 is KGHSH, CDR2 LQKENI, per germline. V was pared by 2 bases and J by 8 bases, with 13 bases between. This CDR3 is CASSPIGPDKPQHF. For the CDR3, the DNA is TGTGCCAGCTCACCAATAGGGCCGGATAAGCCCCAGCATTTT.

This clonotype was seen only a few times. The chain uses TRBV4-3 and TRBJ2-6; 11 positions agree with TRBD1. Looked up from germline, CDR1 is LGHNA and CDR2 is YSLEER. The CDR3 is 18 amino acids. The ends lost 1 base at V and 2 bases at J; junction bases unmatched: 4. The CDR3 nucleotides are TGCGCCAGCAGCCAAGTCCCGGGACAGGGGGCTGGGGCCAACGTCCTGACTTTC. This encodes CASSQVPGQGAGANVLTF.

This clonotype was picked up many times. This chain joins TRBV4-3 and TRBJ2-1, with D tentatively TRBD2 (6 bases). The CDR3 spans 17 residues. Germline values: CDR1 LGHNA, CDR2 YSLEER. Trimming removed 0 bases from V and 4 bases from J, with 16 bases in between. The CDR3 loop is CASSQEVASDYYNEQFF. CDR3 in DNA: TGCGCCAGCAGCCAAGAAGTAGCTAGCGATTATTACAATGAGCAGTTCTTC.

This clonotype showed up just a few times. This rearrangement joins TRBV21-1 to TRBJ1-5; the listed D gene, TRBD1, was not tested against the DNA. TRBV21-1 is a recognized pseudogene. The CDR3 has 15 amino acids. DNA for the CDR3: TGTGCCATCTATAATCGGGACAGCCTCAATCAGCCCCAGCATTTT. As protein: CAIYNRDSLNQPQHF.

The chain is built from TRBV5-6 and TRBJ2-7; D is undetermined. Germline CDR1 SGHDT, CDR2 YYEEEE. Between the trimmed V and J ends, which lost 0 bases and 13 bases, there was a span of 17 bases. The CDR3 is made up of 13 amino acids. CDR3 DNA sequence: TGTGCCAGCAGCTTGGATAGGGCCCGCATACCTTACTTC. Translating gives CASSLDRARIPYF.

This clonotype came up a few times. The chain combines TRBV7-3 with TRBJ2-2; 10 bases are shared with TRBD1. Per germline, CDR1 SGHTA and CDR2 FQGTGA. The CDR3 totals 15 residues. The trim removed 5 bases at V and 7 bases at J, leaving 7 bases unmatched. Here the CDR3 DNA reads TGTGCCAGCAGCCCCCGACAGGGGGCAAGCGGGGAGCTGTTTTTT. This codes for CASSPRQGASGELFF.

This clonotype showed up just a few times. V gene TRBV4-3 combines with J gene TRBJ2-7; D gene uncertain. CDR1 and CDR2 from the germline V gene are LGHNA and YSLEER. V lost 3 bases, J lost 3 bases, and 21 bases lay in between. The CDR3 is 17 amino acids. This chain's CDR3 is CASSHRLPPTAVYEQYF. The CDR3 DNA reads TGCGCCAGCAGCCATCGACTGCCTCCGACGGCCGTCTACGAGCAGTACTTC.

V usage is TRBV18 and J usage is TRBJ2-7, with 9 bases identical to TRBD1. The CDR3 runs 14 residues. The ends lost 3 bases at V and 3 bases at J; junction bases unmatched: 3. CDR1 is KGHSH and CDR2 is LQKENI in the germline V gene. The CDR3 coding sequence is TGTGCCAGCTCACCGCCGGGACAGGGCTACGAGCAGTACGTC. It encodes CASSPPGQGYEQYV.